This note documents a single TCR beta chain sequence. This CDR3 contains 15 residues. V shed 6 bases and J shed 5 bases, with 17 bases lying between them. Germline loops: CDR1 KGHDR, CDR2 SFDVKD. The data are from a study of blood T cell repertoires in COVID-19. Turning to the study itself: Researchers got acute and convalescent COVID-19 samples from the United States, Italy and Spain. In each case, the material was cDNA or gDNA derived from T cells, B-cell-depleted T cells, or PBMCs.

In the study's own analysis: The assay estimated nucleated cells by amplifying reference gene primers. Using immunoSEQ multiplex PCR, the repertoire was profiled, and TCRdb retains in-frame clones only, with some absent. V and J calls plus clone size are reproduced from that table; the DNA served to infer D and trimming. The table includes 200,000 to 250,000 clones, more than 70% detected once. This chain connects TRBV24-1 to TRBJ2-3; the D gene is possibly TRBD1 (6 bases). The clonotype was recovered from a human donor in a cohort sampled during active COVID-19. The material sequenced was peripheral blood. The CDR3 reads CATSTRDTGLDTQYF. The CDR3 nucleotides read TGTGCCACCAGTACCCGGGACACCGGTTTAGATACGCAGTATTTT.